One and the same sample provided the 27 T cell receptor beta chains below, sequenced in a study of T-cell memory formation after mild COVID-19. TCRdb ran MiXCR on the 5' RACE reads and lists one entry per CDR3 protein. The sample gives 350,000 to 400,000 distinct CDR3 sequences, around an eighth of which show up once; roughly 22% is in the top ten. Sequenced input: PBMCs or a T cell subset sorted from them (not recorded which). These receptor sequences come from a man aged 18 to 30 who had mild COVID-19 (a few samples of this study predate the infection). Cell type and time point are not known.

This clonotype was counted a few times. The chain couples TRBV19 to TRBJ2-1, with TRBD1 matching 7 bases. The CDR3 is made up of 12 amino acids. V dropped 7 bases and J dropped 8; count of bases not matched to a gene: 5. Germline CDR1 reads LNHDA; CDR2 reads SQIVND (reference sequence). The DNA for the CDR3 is TGTGCCAGTAATGACAGGGCCGATGAGCAGTTCTTC. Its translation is CASNDRADEQFF.

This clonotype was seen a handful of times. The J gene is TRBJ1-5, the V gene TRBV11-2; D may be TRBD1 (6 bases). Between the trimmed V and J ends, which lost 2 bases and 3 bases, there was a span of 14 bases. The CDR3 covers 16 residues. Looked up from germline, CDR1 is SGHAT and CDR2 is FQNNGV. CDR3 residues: CASSLFGGHSNQPQHF. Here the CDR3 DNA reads TGTGCCAGCAGCTTATTCGGGGGACACTCCAATCAGCCCCAGCATTTT.

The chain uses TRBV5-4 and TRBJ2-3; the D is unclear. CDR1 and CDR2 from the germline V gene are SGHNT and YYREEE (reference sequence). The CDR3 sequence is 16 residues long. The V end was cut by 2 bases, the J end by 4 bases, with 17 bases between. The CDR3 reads CASSFAFLGRPDTQYF. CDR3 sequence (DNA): TGTGCCAGCAGCTTTGCTTTCTTAGGACGACCAGATACGCAGTATTTT.

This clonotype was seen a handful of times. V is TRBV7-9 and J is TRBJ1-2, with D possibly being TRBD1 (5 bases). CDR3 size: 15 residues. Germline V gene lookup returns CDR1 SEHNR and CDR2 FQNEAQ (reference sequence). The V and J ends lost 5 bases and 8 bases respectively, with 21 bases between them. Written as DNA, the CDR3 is TGTGCCAGCAGCATAACGACAGCCCCACTCGGCGGCTACACCTTC. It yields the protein CASSITTAPLGGYTF. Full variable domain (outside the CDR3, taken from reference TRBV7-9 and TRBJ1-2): DTGVSQNPRHKITKRGQNVTFRCDPISEHNRLYWYRQTLGQGPEFLTYFQNEAQLEKSRLLSDRFSAERPKGSFSTLEIQRTEQGDSAMYLCASSITTAPLGGYTFGSGTRLTVV.

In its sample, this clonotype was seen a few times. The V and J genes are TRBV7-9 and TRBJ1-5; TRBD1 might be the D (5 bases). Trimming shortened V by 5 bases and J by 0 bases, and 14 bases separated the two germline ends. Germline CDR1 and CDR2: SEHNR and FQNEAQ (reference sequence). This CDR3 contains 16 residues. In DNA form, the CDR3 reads TGTGCCAGCAGCCCCTGGGACGGCTATAGCAATCAGCCCCAGCATTTT. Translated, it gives CASSPWDGYSNQPQHF. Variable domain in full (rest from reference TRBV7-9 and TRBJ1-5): DTGVSQNPRHKITKRGQNVTFRCDPISEHNRLYWYRQTLGQGPEFLTYFQNEAQLEKSRLLSDRFSAERPKGSFSTLEIQRTEQGDSAMYLCASSPWDGYSNQPQHFGDGTRLSIL.

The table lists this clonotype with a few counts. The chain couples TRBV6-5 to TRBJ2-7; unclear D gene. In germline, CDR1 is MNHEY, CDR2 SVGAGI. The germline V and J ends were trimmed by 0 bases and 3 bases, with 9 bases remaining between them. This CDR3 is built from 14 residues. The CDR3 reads CASSYSASYYEQYF. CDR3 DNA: TGTGCCAGCAGTTACTCGGCCAGCTACTACGAGCAGTACTTC.

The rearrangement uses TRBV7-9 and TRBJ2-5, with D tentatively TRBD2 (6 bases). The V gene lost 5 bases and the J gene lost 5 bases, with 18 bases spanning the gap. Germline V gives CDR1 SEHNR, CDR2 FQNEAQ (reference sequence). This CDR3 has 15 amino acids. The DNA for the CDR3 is TGTGCCAGCAGCGATTCCGGCGGGAAGGCGGAGACCCAGTACTTC. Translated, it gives CASSDSGGKAETQYF.

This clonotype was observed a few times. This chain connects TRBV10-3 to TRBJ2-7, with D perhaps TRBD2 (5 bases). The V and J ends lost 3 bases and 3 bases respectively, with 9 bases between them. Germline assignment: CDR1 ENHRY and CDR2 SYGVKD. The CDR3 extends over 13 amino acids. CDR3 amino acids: CAISDQRVYEQYV. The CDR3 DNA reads TGTGCCATCAGTGACCAGAGGGTCTACGAGCAGTACGTC.

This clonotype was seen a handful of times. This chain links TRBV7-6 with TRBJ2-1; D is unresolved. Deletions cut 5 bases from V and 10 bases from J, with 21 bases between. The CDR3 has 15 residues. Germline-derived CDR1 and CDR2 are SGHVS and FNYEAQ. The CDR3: CASSRWVLEFEEQFF. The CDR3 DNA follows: TGTGCCAGCAGCCGATGGGTCCTAGAGTTTGAGGAGCAGTTCTTC. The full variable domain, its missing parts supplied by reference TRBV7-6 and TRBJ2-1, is GAGVSQSPRYKVTKRGQDVALRCDPISGHVSLYWYRQALGQGPEFLTYFNYEAQQDKSGLPNDRFSAERPEGSISTLTIQRTEQRDSAMYRCASSRWVLEFEEQFFGPGTRLTVL.

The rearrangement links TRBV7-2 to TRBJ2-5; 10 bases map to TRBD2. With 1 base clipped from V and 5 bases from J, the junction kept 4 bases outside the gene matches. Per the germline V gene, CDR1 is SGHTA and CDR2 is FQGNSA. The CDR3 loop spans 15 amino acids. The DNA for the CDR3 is TGTGCCAGCAGCTTAGTAGCGGGGGGAGGGGAGACCCAGTACTTC. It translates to CASSLVAGGGETQYF.

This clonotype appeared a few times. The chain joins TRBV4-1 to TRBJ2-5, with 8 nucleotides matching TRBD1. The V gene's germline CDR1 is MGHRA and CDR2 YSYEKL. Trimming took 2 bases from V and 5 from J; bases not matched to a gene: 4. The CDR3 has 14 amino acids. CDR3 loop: CASSQTGGSETQYF. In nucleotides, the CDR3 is TGCGCCAGCAGCCAAACAGGGGGGAGCGAGACCCAGTACTTC.

The CDR3, as DNA: TGCAGCGTTGACAGGCGGATGAACACTGAAGCTTTCTTT. Translating gives CSVDRRMNTEAFF. The chain joins TRBV29-1 to TRBJ1-1, with D uncertain. This CDR3 comprises 13 residues. Trimming cost V 3 bases and J 0 bases, with 8 bases left between them. Germline V lookup: CDR1 SQVTM, CDR2 ANQGSEA.

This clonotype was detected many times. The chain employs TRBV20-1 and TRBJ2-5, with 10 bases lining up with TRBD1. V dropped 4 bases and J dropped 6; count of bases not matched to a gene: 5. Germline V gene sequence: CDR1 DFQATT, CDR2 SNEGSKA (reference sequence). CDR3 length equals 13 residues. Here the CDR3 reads CSATGTGVKTQYF. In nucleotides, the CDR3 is TGCAGTGCTACCGGGACAGGGGTAAAGACCCAGTACTTC.

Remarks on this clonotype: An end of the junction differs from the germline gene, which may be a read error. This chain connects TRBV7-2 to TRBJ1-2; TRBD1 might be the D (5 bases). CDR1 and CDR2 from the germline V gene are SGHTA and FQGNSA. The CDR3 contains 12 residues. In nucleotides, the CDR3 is TGTGCCACCTCGGGGCAGGTCTATGACTACACCTTC. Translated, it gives CATSGQVYDYTF.

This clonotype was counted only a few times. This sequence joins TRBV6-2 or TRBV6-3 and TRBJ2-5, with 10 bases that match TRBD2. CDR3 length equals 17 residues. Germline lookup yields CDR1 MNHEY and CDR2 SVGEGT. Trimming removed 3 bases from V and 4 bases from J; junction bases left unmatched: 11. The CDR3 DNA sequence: TGTGCCAGCAGTTATTCCCTATTAGCGGGGGGTCGAGAGACCCAGTACTTC. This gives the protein CASSYSLLAGGRETQYF.

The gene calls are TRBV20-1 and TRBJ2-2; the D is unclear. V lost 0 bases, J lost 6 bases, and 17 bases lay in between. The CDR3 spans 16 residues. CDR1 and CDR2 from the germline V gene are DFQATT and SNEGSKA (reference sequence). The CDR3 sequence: CSARDHGRSVSGELFF. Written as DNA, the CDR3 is TGCAGTGCTAGAGATCATGGTCGTTCGGTGTCCGGGGAGCTGTTTTTT.

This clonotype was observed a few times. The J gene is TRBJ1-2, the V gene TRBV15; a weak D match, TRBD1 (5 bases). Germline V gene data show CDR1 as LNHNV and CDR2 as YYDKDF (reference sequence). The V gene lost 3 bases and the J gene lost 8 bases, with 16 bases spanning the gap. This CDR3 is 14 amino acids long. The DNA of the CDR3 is TGTGCCACCAGCAGCCGGGGCCTATTGCGGGGCTACACCTTC. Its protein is CATSSRGLLRGYTF.

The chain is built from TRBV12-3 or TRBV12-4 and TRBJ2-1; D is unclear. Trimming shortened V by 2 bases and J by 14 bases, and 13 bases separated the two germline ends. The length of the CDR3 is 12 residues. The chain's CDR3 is CASSLNGFLEFF. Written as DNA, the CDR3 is TGTGCCAGCAGTTTAAACGGGTTTTTGGAGTTCTTC.

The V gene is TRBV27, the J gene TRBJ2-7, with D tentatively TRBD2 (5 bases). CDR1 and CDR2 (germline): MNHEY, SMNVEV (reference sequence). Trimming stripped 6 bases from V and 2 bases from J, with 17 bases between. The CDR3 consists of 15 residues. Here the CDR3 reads CASSVTPGNPYEQYV. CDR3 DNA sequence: TGTGCCAGCAGCGTTACGCCGGGGAACCCCTACGAGCAGTACGTC.

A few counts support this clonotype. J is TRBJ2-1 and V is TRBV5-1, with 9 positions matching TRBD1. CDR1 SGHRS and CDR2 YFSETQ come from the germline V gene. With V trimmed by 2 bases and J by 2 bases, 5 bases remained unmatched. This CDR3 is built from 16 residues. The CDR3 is CASSFTGGVPYNEQFF. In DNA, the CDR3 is TGCGCCAGCAGCTTTACAGGGGGCGTCCCCTACAATGAGCAGTTCTTC.

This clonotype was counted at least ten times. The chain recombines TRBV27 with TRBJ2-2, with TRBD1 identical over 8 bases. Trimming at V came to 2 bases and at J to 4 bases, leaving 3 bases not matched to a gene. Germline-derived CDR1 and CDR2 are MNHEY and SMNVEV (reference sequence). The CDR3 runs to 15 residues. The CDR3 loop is CASSLDRGPTGELFF. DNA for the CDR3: TGTGCCAGCAGTTTAGACAGGGGACCCACCGGGGAGCTGTTTTTT.

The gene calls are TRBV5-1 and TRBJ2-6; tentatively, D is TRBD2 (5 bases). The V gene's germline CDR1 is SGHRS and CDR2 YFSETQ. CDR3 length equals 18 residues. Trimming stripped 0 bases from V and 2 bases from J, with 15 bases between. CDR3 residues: CASSLGLLVPPGANVLTF. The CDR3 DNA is TGCGCCAGCAGCTTGGGGTTACTAGTGCCTCCTGGGGCCAACGTCCTGACTTTC.

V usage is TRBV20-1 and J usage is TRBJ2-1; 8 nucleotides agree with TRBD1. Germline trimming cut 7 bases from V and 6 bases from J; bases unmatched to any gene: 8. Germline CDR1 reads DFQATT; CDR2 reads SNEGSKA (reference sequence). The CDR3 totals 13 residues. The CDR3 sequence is CSVLRQGFNEQFF. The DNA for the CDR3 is TGCAGTGTGCTTCGACAGGGGTTCAATGAGCAGTTCTTC.

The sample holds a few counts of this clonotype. The CDR3 region is CAITPSAVETQYF. As DNA, the CDR3 is TGTGCCATCACCCCCAGCGCGGTGGAGACCCAGTACTTC. This chain uses TRBV10-3 with TRBJ2-5, with D hard to call. Germline-derived CDR1 and CDR2 are ENHRY and SYGVKD. CDR3 length: 13 amino acids. Deletions cut 7 bases from V and 5 bases from J, with 14 bases between.

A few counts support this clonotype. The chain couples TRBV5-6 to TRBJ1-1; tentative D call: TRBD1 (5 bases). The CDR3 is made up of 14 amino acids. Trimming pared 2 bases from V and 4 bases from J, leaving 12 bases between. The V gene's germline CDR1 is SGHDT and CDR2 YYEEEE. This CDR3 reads CASSFGQGPTEAFF. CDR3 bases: TGTGCCAGCAGCTTTGGGCAGGGTCCCACTGAAGCTTTCTTT.

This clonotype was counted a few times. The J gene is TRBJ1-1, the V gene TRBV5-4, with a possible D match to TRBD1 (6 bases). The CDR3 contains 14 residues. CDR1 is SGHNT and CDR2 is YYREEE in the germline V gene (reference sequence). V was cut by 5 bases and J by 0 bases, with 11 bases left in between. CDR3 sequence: CASSQTGVNTEAFF. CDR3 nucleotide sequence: TGTGCCAGCAGTCAGACAGGAGTGAACACTGAAGCTTTCTTT.

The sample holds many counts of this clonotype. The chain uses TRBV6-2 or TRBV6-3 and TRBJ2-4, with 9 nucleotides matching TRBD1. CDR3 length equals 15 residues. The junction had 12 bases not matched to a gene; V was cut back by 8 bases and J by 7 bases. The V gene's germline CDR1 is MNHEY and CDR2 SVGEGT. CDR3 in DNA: TGTGCCAGCTGTCGGGACAGGGACGTCGGGAACATTCAGTACTTC. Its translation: CASCRDRDVGNIQYF.